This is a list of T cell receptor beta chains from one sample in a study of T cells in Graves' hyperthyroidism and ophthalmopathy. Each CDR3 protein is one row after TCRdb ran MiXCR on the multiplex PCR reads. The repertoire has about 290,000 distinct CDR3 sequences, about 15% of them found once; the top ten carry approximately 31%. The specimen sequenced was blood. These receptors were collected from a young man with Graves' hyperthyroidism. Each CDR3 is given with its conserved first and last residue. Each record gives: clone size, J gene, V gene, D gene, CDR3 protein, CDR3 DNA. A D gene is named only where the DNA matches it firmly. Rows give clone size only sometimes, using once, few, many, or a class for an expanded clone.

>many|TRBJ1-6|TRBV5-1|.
CASSLPAGGSPLHF
TGCGCCAGCAGCTTGCCGGCAGGAGGTTCACCCCTCCACTTT
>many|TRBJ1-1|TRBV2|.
CASQGGDTEAFF
TGTGCCAGCCAGGGCGGGGACACTGAAGCTTTCTTT
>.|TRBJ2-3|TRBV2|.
CASRVGGTDTQYF
TGTGCCAGCAGGGTCGGGGGCACAGATACGCAGTATTTT
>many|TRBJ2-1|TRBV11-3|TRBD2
CASRAPPASGSSYNEQFF
TGTGCCAGCAGGGCACCACCGGCTAGCGGGTCCTCCTACAATGAGCAGTTCTTC
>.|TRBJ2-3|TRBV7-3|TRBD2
CASSTGTSRDTDTQYF
TGTGCCAGCAGCACCGGGACTAGCAGAGACACAGATACGCAGTATTTT
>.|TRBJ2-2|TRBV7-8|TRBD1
CASSGGQGAGELFF
TGTGCCAGCAGCGGGGGACAGGGGGCCGGGGAGCTGTTTTTT
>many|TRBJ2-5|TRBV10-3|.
CAISESRTLTGGLETQYF
TGTGCCATCAGTGAGTCGAGGACCCTGACAGGCGGCTTGGAGACCCAGTACTTC
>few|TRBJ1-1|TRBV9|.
CASSADYGGGATEAFF
TGTGCCAGCAGCGCAGACTACGGGGGGGGGGCCACTGAAGCTTTCTTT
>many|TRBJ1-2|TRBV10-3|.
CAISADTAGYGYTF
TGTGCCATCAGTGCGGACACAGCGGGCTATGGCTACACCTTC
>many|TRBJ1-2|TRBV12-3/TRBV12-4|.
CASSPVGGFDYGYTF
TGTGCCAGCAGTCCAGTGGGGGGGTTCGACTATGGCTACACCTTC
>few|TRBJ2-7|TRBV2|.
CASSSAVNYEQYF
TGTGCCAGCAGTTCAGCGGTTAACTACGAGCAGTACTTC
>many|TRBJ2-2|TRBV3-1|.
CASSQGLRTGELFF
TGTGCCAGCAGCCAGGGGCTTCGGACCGGGGAGCTGTTTTTT
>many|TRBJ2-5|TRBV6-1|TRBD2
CASSERSSGASGTQYF
TGTGCCAGCAGTGAACGGTCTAGCGGGGCCTCTGGGACCCAGTACTTC
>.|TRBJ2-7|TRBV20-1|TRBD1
CSAYLGDRVHEQYF
TGCAGTGCTTACCTTGGGGACAGGGTCCACGAGCAGTACTTC
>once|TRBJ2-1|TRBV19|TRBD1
CASARGTGPYNEQFF
TGTGCCAGTGCAAGGGGGACAGGACCCTACAATGAGCAGTTCTTC
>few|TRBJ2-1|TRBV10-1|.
CASSNLGWDEQFF
TGCGCCAGCAGTAATTTAGGATGGGATGAGCAGTTCTTC
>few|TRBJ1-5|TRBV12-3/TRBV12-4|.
CASTTGMVQPQHF
TGTGCCAGCACCACAGGGATGGTTCAGCCCCAGCATTTT
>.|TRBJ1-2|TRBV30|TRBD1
CAWRNVGRGVGYTF
TGTGCCTGGAGGAATGTGGGCAGGGGGGTTGGCTACACCTTC
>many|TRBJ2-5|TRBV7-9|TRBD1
CASSPQGALETQYF
TGTGCCAGCAGCCCACAGGGGGCTCTAGAGACCCAGTACTTC
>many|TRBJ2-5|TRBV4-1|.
CASSQAEETQYF
TGCGCCAGCAGCCAAGCCGAAGAGACCCAGTACTTC
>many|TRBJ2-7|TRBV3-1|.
CASSQGRATPKDF
TGTGCCAGCAGCCAAGGACGAGCGACTCCGAAAGACTTC
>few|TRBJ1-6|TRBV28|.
CASSLTPNGNSPLHF
TGTGCCAGCAGTTTAACTCCCAATGGGAATTCACCCCTCCACTTT
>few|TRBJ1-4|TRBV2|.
CASRGDGGNEKLFF
TGTGCCAGCAGGGGGGACGGTGGTAATGAAAAACTGTTTTTT
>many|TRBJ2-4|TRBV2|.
CAILLGVLAKNIQYF
TGTGCCATTCTTTTAGGGGTGTTAGCCAAAAACATTCAGTACTTC
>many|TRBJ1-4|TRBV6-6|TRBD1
CASSYAVPGQVGNTNEKLFF
TGTGCCAGCAGTTACGCCGTACCGGGACAGGTCGGCAACACTAATGAAAAACTGTTTTTT
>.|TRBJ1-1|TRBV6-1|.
CASSGTVNTEAFF
TGTGCCAGCAGTGGGACGGTGAACACTGAAGCTTTCTTT
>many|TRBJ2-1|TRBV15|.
CATSRGAQGISSEQFF
TGTGCCACCAGCAGAGGGGCACAGGGTATCTCGAGTGAGCAGTTCTTC
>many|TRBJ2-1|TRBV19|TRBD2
CASRRTSAYNEQFF
TGTGCCAGTAGGCGGACTAGCGCCTACAATGAGCAGTTCTTC
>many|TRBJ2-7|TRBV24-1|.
CATGTYEQYF
TGTGCCACCGGTACCTACGAGCAGTACTTC
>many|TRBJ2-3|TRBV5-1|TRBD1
CASSQGQGTTDTQYF
TGCGCCAGCAGCCAGGGACAGGGGACCACAGATACGCAGTATTTT
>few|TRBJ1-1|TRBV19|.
CASRGGHTEAFF
TGTGCCAGTAGGGGGGGGCACACTGAAGCTTTCTTT
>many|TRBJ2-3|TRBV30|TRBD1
CAWSVPRTGADTQYF
TGTGCCTGGAGTGTACCGAGGACAGGGGCAGATACGCAGTATTTT
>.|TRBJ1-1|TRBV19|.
CASTLWDGTEAFF
TGTGCCAGTACCCTGTGGGACGGCACTGAAGCTTTCTTT
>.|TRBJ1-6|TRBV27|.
CASSLVEGHSPLHF
TGTGCCAGCAGTCTCGTTGAGGGGCATTCACCCCTCCACTTT
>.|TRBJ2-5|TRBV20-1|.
CSAEEPETQYF
TGCAGTGCGGAAGAACCGGAGACCCAGTACTTC
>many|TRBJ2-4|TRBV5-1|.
CASSKGLHSGGKNIQYF
TGCGCCAGCAGCAAGGGGCTTCATTCCGGGGGCAAAAACATTCAGTACTTC
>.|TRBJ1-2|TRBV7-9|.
CASSRGDSSSYGYTF
TGTGCCAGCTCACGGGGAGACTCGTCCTCCTATGGCTACACCTTC
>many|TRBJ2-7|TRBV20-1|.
CSASPDPRVYEQYF
TGCAGTGCTTCACCCGACCCTAGGGTCTACGAGCAGTACTTC
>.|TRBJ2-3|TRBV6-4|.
CASSPGDTSTDTQYF
TGTGCCAGCAGCCCCGGGGACACCAGCACAGATACGCAGTATTTT
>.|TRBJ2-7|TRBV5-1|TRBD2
CASSLSGSDEQYF
TGCGCCAGCAGCTTGAGCGGGAGCGACGAGCAGTACTTC
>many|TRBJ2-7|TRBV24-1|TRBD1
CATSDTTGDSYEQYF
TGTGCCACCAGTGATACGACAGGGGATTCCTACGAGCAGTACTTC
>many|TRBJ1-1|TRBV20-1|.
CSARDLAVEAFF
TGCAGTGCTAGAGATCTGGCGGTTGAAGCTTTCTTT
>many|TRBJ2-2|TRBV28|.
CASSFTGSTGELFF
TGTGCCAGCAGTTTTACAGGGTCCACCGGGGAGCTGTTTTTT
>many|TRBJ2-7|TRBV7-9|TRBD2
CASSTTGTSGLPSYEQYF
TGTGCCAGCAGCACAACCGGGACTAGCGGACTTCCCTCCTACGAGCAGTACTTC
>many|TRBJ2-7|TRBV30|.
CAWMPGAYEQYF
TGTGCCTGGATGCCAGGCGCATACGAGCAGTACTTC
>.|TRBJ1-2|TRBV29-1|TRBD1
CTVYRGGEYGYTF
TGCACCGTTTACAGGGGGGGCGAGTATGGCTACACCTTC
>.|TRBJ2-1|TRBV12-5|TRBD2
CASGFPGLADNEQFF
TGTGCTAGTGGTTTCCCGGGACTAGCTGACAATGAGCAGTTCTTC